This TCR beta chain was recovered during a study of early T cells in non-severe SARS-CoV-2 infection. Study context: RNA in bulk from unsorted whole blood was sequenced, and chains were unpaired.

This CDR3 comprises 14 residues. Per germline, CDR1 LNHDA and CDR2 SQIVND (reference sequence). V was cut by 3 bases and J by 0 bases, with 9 bases left in between. Each cDNA molecule carried a unique molecular identifier. TCRdb re-called the 5' RACE reads through MiXCR, storing one row per CDR3 protein. The sample includes 60,000 to 75,000 distinct CDR3 sequences, approximately 4.5% of them seen just once. Study results and limitations: VDJdb matching, biased toward anti-spike CD8 responses, missed private and CD4 specificities.

In the case of this clonotype: Its antigen is unidentified.

The source material was whole blood, sampled at baseline. The chain recombines TRBV19 with TRBJ2-7; D gene uncertain. The receptor comes from an adult who was a healthcare worker with PCR-confirmed SARS-CoV-2 infection or an uninfected control (not recorded which). The donor label of this sample is uncertain. CDR3 residues: CASSIGRSSYEQYF. DNA of the CDR3: TGTGCCAGTAGTATTGGAAGGAGCTCCTACGAGCAGTACTTC.